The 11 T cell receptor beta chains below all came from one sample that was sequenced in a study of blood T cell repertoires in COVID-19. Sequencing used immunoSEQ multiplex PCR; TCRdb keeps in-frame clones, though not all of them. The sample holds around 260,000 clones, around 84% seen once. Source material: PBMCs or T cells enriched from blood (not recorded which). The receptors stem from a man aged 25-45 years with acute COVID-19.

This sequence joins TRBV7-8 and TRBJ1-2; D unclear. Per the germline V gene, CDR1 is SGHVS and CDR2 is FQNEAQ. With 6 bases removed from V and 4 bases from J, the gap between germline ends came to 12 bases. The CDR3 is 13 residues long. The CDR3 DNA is TGTGCCAGCAGTCGTCGACATTCCTATGGCTACACCTTC. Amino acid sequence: CASSRRHSYGYTF.

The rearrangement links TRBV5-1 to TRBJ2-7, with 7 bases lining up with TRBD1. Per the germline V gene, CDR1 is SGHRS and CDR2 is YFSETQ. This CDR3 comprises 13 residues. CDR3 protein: CASSPTGQNEQYV. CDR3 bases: TGTGCCAGCAGCCCGACAGGGCAAAACGAGCAGTACGTC.

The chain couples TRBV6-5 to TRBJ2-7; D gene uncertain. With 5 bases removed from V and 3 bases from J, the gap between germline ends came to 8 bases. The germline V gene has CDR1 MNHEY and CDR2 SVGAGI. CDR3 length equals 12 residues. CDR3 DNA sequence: TGTGCCAGCAGTCCGGGTAACTACGAGCAGTACGTC. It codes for CASSPGNYEQYV.

The CDR3 DNA is TGTGCCAGCAGCTTGACGGGAAGCCCTTATGGCTACACCTTC. It yields the protein CASSLTGSPYGYTF. This chain joins TRBV11-2 and TRBJ1-2; D remains ambiguous. CDR1 SGHAT and CDR2 FQNNGV come from the germline V gene. The CDR3 totals 14 residues. Trimming shortened V by 3 bases and J by 5 bases, and 13 bases separated the two germline ends.

Here the CDR3 reads CASTDGTEAFF. The CDR3 nucleotides read TGTGCCAGCACCGACGGGACTGAAGCTTTCTTT. V gene TRBV28 combines with J gene TRBJ1-1; D is unresolved. The germline V and J ends were trimmed by 7 bases and 5 bases, with 8 bases remaining between them. The CDR3 covers 11 residues. Per germline, CDR1 MDHEN and CDR2 SYDVKM.

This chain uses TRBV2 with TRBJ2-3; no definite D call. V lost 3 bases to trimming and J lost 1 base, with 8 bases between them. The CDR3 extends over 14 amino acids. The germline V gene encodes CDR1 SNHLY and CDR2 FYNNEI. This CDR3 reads CASSDVAGTDTQYF. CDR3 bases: TGTGCCAGCAGTGACGTTGCAGGCACAGATACGCAGTATTTT. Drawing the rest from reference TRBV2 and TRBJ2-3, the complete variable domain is EPEVTQTPSHQVTQMGQEVILRCVPISNHLYFYWYRQILGQKVEFLVSFYNNEISEKSEIFDDQFSVERPDGSNFTLKIRSTKLEDSAMYFCASSDVAGTDTQYFGPGTRLTVL.

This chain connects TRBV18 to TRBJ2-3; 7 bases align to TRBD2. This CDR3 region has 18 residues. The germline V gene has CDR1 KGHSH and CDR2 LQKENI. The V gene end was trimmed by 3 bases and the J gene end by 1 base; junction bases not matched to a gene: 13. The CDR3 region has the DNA TGTGCCAGCTCACCCCTAATACTCCAGCGGGGAGGCACAGATACGCAGTATTTT. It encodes CASSPLILQRGGTDTQYF.

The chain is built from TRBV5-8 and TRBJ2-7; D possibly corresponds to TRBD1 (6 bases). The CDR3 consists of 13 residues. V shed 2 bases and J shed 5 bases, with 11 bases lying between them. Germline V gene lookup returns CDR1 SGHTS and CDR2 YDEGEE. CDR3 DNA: TGTGCCAGCAGCTTACAGGGTAGGCACGAGCAGTACGTC. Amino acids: CASSLQGRHEQYV.

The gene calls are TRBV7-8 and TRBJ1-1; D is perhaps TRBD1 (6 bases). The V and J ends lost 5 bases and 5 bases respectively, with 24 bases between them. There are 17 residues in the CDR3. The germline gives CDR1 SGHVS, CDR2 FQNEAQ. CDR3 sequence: CASSRKQGRMGETEAFF. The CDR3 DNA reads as TGTGCCAGCAGCCGAAAACAGGGACGGATGGGCGAGACTGAAGCTTTCTTT.

CDR3 DNA sequence: TGTGCCAGCAGCCAAGATCGTTCGGGGGGGTCCGGCTATGGCTACACCTTC. This translates into CASSQDRSGGSGYGYTF. The genes are TRBV3-1 (or the pseudogene TRBV3-2) and TRBJ1-2; a weak D match, TRBD1 (5 bases). Germline V CDR1 and CDR2: LGHDT, YNNKEL (reference sequence). The V end lost 0 bases, the J end lost 4 bases, and 18 bases lay between the germline ends. There are 17 residues in the CDR3.

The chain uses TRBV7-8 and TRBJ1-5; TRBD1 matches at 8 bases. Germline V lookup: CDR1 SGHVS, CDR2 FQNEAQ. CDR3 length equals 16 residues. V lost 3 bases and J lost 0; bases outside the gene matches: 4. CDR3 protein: CASSFRQGYSNQPQHF. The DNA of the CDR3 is TGTGCCAGCAGCTTTCGACAGGGGTATAGCAATCAGCCCCAGCATTTT.